Listed below are T cell receptor beta chains from one sample, sequenced in a study of breast tumors, draining lymph nodes, adjacent tissues. MiXCR, run by TCRdb on the multiplex PCR reads, gives a single entry per CDR3 protein. The sample comprises approximately 130,000 distinct CDR3 sequences, about 20% of which are singletons, and about 2.2% rests with the top ten. The sample consisted of axillary lymph node tissue. These receptors all come from a female donor with breast cancer. Some clones in this sample may be carry-over from other donors' samples. The conserved cysteine and the conserved F or W are not part of the CDR3 here. Size tells how often a clone was seen (once, few, many) or the class of an expanded clone, and some rows leave it out.

J gene	clone size	V gene	CDR3 protein
TRBJ2-3	many	TRBV20-1	SARDSLAGTDTQY
TRBJ1-2	many	TRBV7-3	ASSSDRGHINYGYT
TRBJ2-1	many	TRBV2	ASSVTPPSRGEQF
TRBJ2-7	many	TRBV5-1	ASSLDRRRTAYEQY
TRBJ2-5	many	TRBV7-7	ASSLGTGQTQY
TRBJ2-3	many	TRBV20-1	SASLLTALDTQY
TRBJ2-2	.	TRBV28	ASSLLSGELL
TRBJ1-4	many	TRBV6-1	ASEKGWGNEKLF
TRBJ2-1	.	TRBV5-6	ASSPGPPPPTYNEQF
TRBJ2-5	many	TRBV4-1	ASSQVVGGGETQY
TRBJ2-1	.	TRBV27	ASVLGSHYNEQF
TRBJ1-3	many	TRBV29-1	SVVKAGNTIY
TRBJ1-2	many	TRBV4-1	ASSQGRATNYGYT
TRBJ2-3	.	TRBV28	ASRATSGGRTDTQY
TRBJ2-1	many	TRBV5-1	ASSSDGGGGEQF
TRBJ2-7	many	TRBV28	ASSLREPGDYEQY
TRBJ2-3	many	TRBV20-1	SAIPREGITQY
TRBJ1-6	many	TRBV30	AWKTIWENSPLH
TRBJ2-7	many	TRBV20-1	SATTGTSGYEQY
TRBJ2-7	many	TRBV20-1	SARPTGVAENYEQY
TRBJ2-2	many	TRBV9	ASSPNTGELF
TRBJ1-6	many	TRBV6-1	ASSSIQGHNSPLH